This T cell receptor (beta chain) was observed in a study of spatial heterogeneity in lung cancer. This sample's time point: sample taken at primary tumor resection. Whole RNA obtained from tumor, nontumor lung or frozen PBMC underwent sequencing without sorting. There are a few counts of this clonotype. TCRdb re-called the 5' RACE reads through MiXCR, storing one row per CDR3 protein. Counted here are 85,000 to 100,000 distinct CDR3 sequences, roughly 12% occurring once; the ten biggest clones make up 35% to 50%. There are 13 residues in the CDR3. Trimming shortened V by 4 bases and J by 3 bases, and 12 bases separated the two germline ends. CDR1 is SQVTM, CDR2 ANQGSEA, per germline.

This clonotype originated in a male donor with early-stage non-small cell lung cancer. The input for sequencing was PBMCs, taken at surgery. The chain uses TRBV29-1 and TRBJ1-2, with TRBD1 as a possible D gene (6 bases). CDR3 sequence (DNA): TGCAGCGTTGGAGAGGGGGTCGACTATGGCTACACCTTC. Translation gives CSVGEGVDYGYTF.